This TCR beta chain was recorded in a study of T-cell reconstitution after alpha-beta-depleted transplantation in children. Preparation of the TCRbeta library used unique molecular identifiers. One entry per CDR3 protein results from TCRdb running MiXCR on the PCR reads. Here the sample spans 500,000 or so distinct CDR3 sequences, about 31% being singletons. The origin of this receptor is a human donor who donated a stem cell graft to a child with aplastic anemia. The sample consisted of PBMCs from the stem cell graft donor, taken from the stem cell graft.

CDR3 nucleotides: TGTGCCAGCAGTAATCCGGGGAGCGGGAGCTACTACGAGCAGTACGTC. Its protein product is CASSNPGSGSYYEQYV. The chain couples TRBV6-2 or TRBV6-3 to TRBJ2-7; 8 nucleotides agree with TRBD2. This CDR3 contains 16 residues. Trimming at V came to 5 bases and at J to 3 bases, leaving 12 bases not matched to a gene. CDR1 is MNHEY and CDR2 is SVGEGT in the germline V gene.